A single sample gave rise to the 23 T cell receptor beta chains below, sequenced in a study of human T cells and chemical hapten exposure (dated by TCRdb to 2020 to 2022). The time point label corresponds to: patch test 2, 6 weeks after DPC sensitization. The sample's treatment or condition label is to be understood as: therapeutic diphenylcyclopropenone sensitization with weekly scalp DPC. The library was produced with RACE. Sequenced on a NextSeq 500. In-frame beta chains were kept once TCRdb had trimmed the public reads at Q25 with fastp and called clones with MiXCR. Each entry is one CDR3 protein sequence, shown with its most common DNA and genes. Within this sample are approximately 75,000 distinct CDR3 sequences, with around 7.9% of them counted one time only. The ten largest clones capture nearly 3.5% of the sample. Sample: whole blood, taken in connection with sensitization to the hapten diphenylcyclopropenone (DPC). The source of these receptors is a woman in her 50s with alopecia areata. Some clones in this sample may be carry-over from other donors' samples.

This clonotype was counted ten times or more. This chain uses TRBV12-3 or TRBV12-4 with TRBJ1-1; 10 nucleotides line up with TRBD1. The CDR3 spans 13 residues. V shed 3 bases, J shed 6 bases, and the junction held 1 base outside the gene matches. The CDR3: CASSFGQGAEAFF. The CDR3 bases are TGTGCCAGCAGTTTCGGACAGGGGGCTGAAGCTTTCTTT.

V usage is TRBV7-2 and J usage is TRBJ2-5; 9 bases match TRBD1. The CDR3 totals 14 residues. V lost 4 bases and J lost 4; bases outside the gene matches: 4. Germline V gives CDR1 SGHTA, CDR2 FQGNSA. CDR3 sequence (DNA): TGTGCCAGCAGCTACAACAGGGGGCCAGAGACCCAGTACTTC. Protein product: CASSYNRGPETQYF.

V gene TRBV4-2 combines with J gene TRBJ1-5; TRBD1 agrees at 9 bases. CDR3 length: 19 residues. V lost 0 bases and J lost 2; bases outside the gene matches: 11. CDR1 and CDR2 from the germline V gene are LGHNA and YNFKEQ. The chain's CDR3 is CASSQDVGGQGSGNQPQHF. In nucleotides, the CDR3 is TGTGCCAGCAGCCAAGACGTGGGGGGACAGGGCAGCGGCAATCAGCCCCAGCATTTT.

This chain joins TRBV19 and TRBJ1-2, with D possibly TRBD1 on 6 matching bases. Germline V gene sequence: CDR1 LNHDA, CDR2 SQIVND (reference sequence). This CDR3 contains 14 residues. Trimming took 7 bases from V and 7 from J, leaving 19 bases between them. The CDR3 is CASNPGTGTSGYTF. In DNA, the CDR3 is TGTGCCAGTAACCCGGGAACAGGGACGAGTGGCTACACCTTC.

This clonotype was seen ten or more times. This chain connects TRBV11-1 to TRBJ2-5, with 8 bases identical to TRBD2. Germline V gives CDR1 SGHAT, CDR2 FQDESV (reference sequence). J lost 4 bases, V lost 4 bases, and 8 bases had no gene match. The CDR3 spans 15 residues. Written as DNA, the CDR3 is TGTGCCAGCAGCTCAAGCGGGGGCCCCCGAGAGACCCAGTACTTC. Protein sequence: CASSSSGGPRETQYF.

This clonotype was observed many times. The rearrangement links TRBV18 to TRBJ1-1; 7 bases are a match to TRBD1. J was trimmed by 5 bases and V by 3 bases; bases with no gene match: 6. Per the germline V gene, CDR1 is KGHSH and CDR2 is LQKENI. The CDR3 contains 14 residues. The CDR3 sequence is CASSPTGDGTEAFF. The CDR3 nucleotides read TGTGCCAGCTCACCTACAGGGGATGGGACTGAAGCTTTCTTT. Looking up the rest from reference TRBV18 and TRBJ1-1 gives the full variable domain: NAGVMQNPRHLVRRRGQEARLRCSPMKGHSHVYWYRQLPEEGLKFMVYLQKENIIDESGMPKERFSAEFPKEGPSILRIQQVVRGDSAAYFCASSPTGDGTEAFFGQGTRLTVV.

This clonotype was observed at least ten times. The chain is built from TRBV5-1 and TRBJ1-6, with D possibly matching TRBD1 (6 bases). CDR1 and CDR2 (germline): SGHRS, YFSETQ. Trimming shortened V by 5 bases and J by 7 bases, and 16 bases separated the two germline ends. This CDR3 region has 15 residues. CDR3 protein: CASSSQGPRNSPLHF. In DNA, the CDR3 is TGCGCCAGCAGTTCCCAGGGGCCTCGAAATTCACCCCTCCACTTT.

There are many counts of this clonotype. The CDR3 bases are TGCAGTGCTAGAGCACCCCTGGGGGGTCTGGGTTATGGCTACACCTTC. Its translation: CSARAPLGGLGYGYTF. The chain couples TRBV20-1 to TRBJ1-2; weak D call: TRBD1 (5 bases). CDR1 DFQATT and CDR2 SNEGSKA come from the germline V gene (reference sequence). The CDR3 spans 16 residues. V lost 1 base, J lost 5 bases, and 20 bases lay in between.

DNA of the CDR3: TGTGCCAGCAGAGGTGGGCAAACTACGCAGTATTTT. This codes for CASRGGQTTQYF. The chain joins TRBV6-5 to TRBJ2-3; D is uncertain. The CDR3 loop spans 12 amino acids. V was trimmed by 6 bases and J by 8 bases, leaving 12 bases between them. Looked up from germline, CDR1 is MNHEY and CDR2 is SVGAGI.

This clonotype was recorded a few times. The CDR3 loop reads CSVEQGGGIQYF. In nucleotides, the CDR3 is TGCAGCGTTGAACAGGGGGGAGGCATTCAGTACTTC. This rearrangement joins TRBV29-1 to TRBJ2-4, with TRBD1 as a possible D gene (7 bases). CDR3 size: 12 residues. Trimming stripped 2 bases from V and 9 bases from J, with 11 bases between. From germline, CDR1 is SQVTM and CDR2 ANQGSEA.

As regards this clonotype: It may be a read error: a sequence one base away is much more abundant. The chain combines TRBV7-9 with TRBJ2-1; TRBD2 agrees at 10 bases. CDR1 and CDR2 (germline): SEHNR, FQNEAQ (reference sequence). This CDR3 is 16 amino acids long. The CDR3 is CATSFSSGGLYNEQFF. The CDR3, as DNA: TGTGCCACCAGCTTTTCTAGCGGGGGACTCTACAATGAGCAGTTCTTC.

The chain links TRBV12-3 or TRBV12-4 to TRBJ2-7, with 13 bases lining up with TRBD2. V dropped 5 bases and J dropped 4; count of bases not matched to a gene: 5. This CDR3 has 15 amino acids. CDR3: CASSLGTSGEYEQYF. CDR3 coding DNA: TGTGCCAGCAGTCTCGGGACTAGCGGGGAGTACGAGCAGTACTTC.

The chain is built from TRBV12-3 or TRBV12-4 and TRBJ1-2; no definite D call. The V end lost 6 bases, the J end lost 2 bases, and 10 bases lay between the germline ends. The CDR3 covers 13 residues. CDR3 nucleotides: TGTGCCAGCAGCAGTTCAGGAAACTATGGCTACACCTTC. As protein: CASSSSGNYGYTF.

This clonotype was detected only a few times. The V gene is TRBV20-1, the J gene TRBJ2-1; 9 bases are shared with TRBD1. From germline, CDR1 is DFQATT and CDR2 SNEGSKA (reference sequence). V lost 3 bases and J lost 3; bases outside the gene matches: 9. This CDR3 comprises 16 residues. This CDR3 reads CSASSPGQGNYNEQFF. The CDR3 DNA is TGCAGTGCTAGTAGTCCGGGACAGGGAAACTACAATGAGCAGTTCTTC.

This clonotype was counted between two and nine times. V and J are TRBV20-1 and TRBJ1-1, with 12 bases aligning to TRBD1. Germline V gene lookup returns CDR1 DFQATT and CDR2 SNEGSKA (reference sequence). The CDR3 loop spans 18 amino acids. With V trimmed by 0 bases and J by 7 bases, 15 bases remained unmatched. The CDR3 region has the DNA TGCAGTGCTAGAGATCCAGGGACAGGGGGCTCATATGTTAATGAAGCTTTCTTT. It encodes CSARDPGTGGSYVNEAFF.

In its sample, this clonotype was seen a few times. The chain combines TRBV30 with TRBJ1-1; unclear D gene. The germline V gene has CDR1 GTSNPN and CDR2 SVGIG (reference sequence). The ends were cut back, 0 bases at V and 4 bases at J, with 12 bases in the middle. There are 14 residues in the CDR3. CDR3 coding DNA: TGTGCCTGGAGTGTATGGGGTACGGTCACTGAAGCTTTCTTT. As protein: CAWSVWGTVTEAFF.

This chain connects TRBV20-1 to TRBJ1-4; D may be TRBD1 (6 bases). CDR3 size: 13 residues. V dropped 6 bases and J dropped 0 bases, with 8 bases sitting between them. CDR1 and CDR2 (germline): DFQATT, SNEGSKA (reference sequence). CDR3 region: CSAQGSTNEKLFF. The CDR3, as DNA: TGCAGTGCACAGGGTTCAACTAATGAAAAACTGTTTTTT.

This clonotype was seen ten or more times. This chain uses TRBV7-6 with TRBJ1-1; D is uncertain. V lost 5 bases and J lost 3, with 10 bases in between. The CDR3 sequence is 13 residues long. Per the germline V gene, CDR1 is SGHVS and CDR2 is FNYEAQ. The CDR3 DNA reads TGTGCCAGCAGCCTCTACGAGTACACTGAAGCTTTCTTT. Protein sequence: CASSLYEYTEAFF.

This clonotype is large within its sample. The CDR3 loop reads CSARTREVEQFF. As DNA, the CDR3 is TGCAGTGCTAGGACTAGGGAGGTTGAGCAGTTCTTC. The rearrangement links TRBV20-1 to TRBJ2-1; perhaps TRBD2 as D (6 bases). Germline assignment: CDR1 DFQATT and CDR2 SNEGSKA (reference sequence). The CDR3 runs 12 residues. The V end lost 3 bases, the J end lost 9 bases, and 12 bases lay between the germline ends.

The chain is built from TRBV19 and TRBJ1-5, with D uncertain. V lost 6 bases and J lost 2, with 14 bases in between. The germline CDR1 and CDR2 sequences are LNHDA and SQIVND (reference sequence). CDR3 length: 15 amino acids. CDR3 sequence reads: CASSPRDLGNQPQHF. In DNA form, the CDR3 reads TGTGCCAGTAGCCCCCGGGATCTGGGCAATCAGCCCCAGCATTTT. The complete variable domain, with remaining parts taken from reference TRBV19 and TRBJ1-5, reads DGGITQSPKYLFRKEGQNVTLSCEQNLNHDAMYWYRQDPGQGLRLIYYSQIVNDFQKGDIAEGYSVSREKKESFPLTVTSAQKNPTAFYLCASSPRDLGNQPQHFGDGTRLSIL.

This clonotype has a count of ten or more. The chain employs TRBV6-2 or TRBV6-3 and TRBJ1-6; D call uncertain. V gave up 0 bases and J gave up 9 bases, with 6 bases separating them. The length of the CDR3 is 13 residues. Germline CDR1 and CDR2: MNHEY and SVGEGT. DNA of the CDR3: TGTGCCAGCAGTTACTCGAGGATTTCACCCCTCCACTTT. Its translation is CASSYSRISPLHF.

The chain links TRBV7-8 to TRBJ1-6, with D hard to call. CDR3 length equals 14 residues. V was clipped by 4 bases and J by 7 bases, with 11 bases between them. The germline CDR1 and CDR2 sequences are SGHVS and FQNEAQ. CDR3 region: CASSSMVGNSPLHF. The CDR3 DNA reads TGTGCCAGCAGCTCGATGGTCGGGAATTCACCCCTCCACTTT. The full variable domain, with the rest looked up from reference TRBV7-8 and TRBJ1-6, is GAGVSQSPRYKVAKRGQDVALRCDPISGHVSLFWYQQALGQGPEFLTYFQNEAQLDKSGLPSDRFFAERPEGSVSTLKIQRTQQEDSAVYLCASSSMVGNSPLHFGNGTRLTVT.

This chain joins TRBV12-3 or TRBV12-4 and TRBJ1-2; D is unclear. The CDR3 is made up of 11 amino acids. The V and J ends lost 5 bases and 4 bases respectively, with 5 bases between them. This CDR3 is CASSESYGYTF. CDR3 DNA sequence: TGTGCCAGCAGTGAAAGCTATGGCTACACCTTC.